This T cell receptor (beta chain) was sequenced during a study of OX40 agonist ivuxolimab in advanced cancers. On the study more broadly: Ivuxolimab is an agonistic anti-OX40 (CD134) antibody, and patients were treated with it. Study results and caveats: CD4+ and CD8+ T cells in blood underwent clonal expansion by week 6 at 0.1 to 3.0 mg/kg.

Individuals having autoimmune disease history or systemic immunosuppression were not enrolled. The V end was cut by 3 bases, the J end by 1 base, with 13 bases between. The germline V gene has CDR1 KGHSH and CDR2 LQKENI. CDR3 length: 15 residues. Using immunoSEQ multiplex PCR, the repertoire was profiled, and TCRdb retains in-frame clones only, with some absent. The sample contains over 8,000 clones, 77% of which appear only once. Concerning this clone itself: Its antigen is undetermined.

The chain combines TRBV18 with TRBJ2-7, with TRBD1 as a possible D gene (5 bases). This specimen was CD4+ or CD8+ T cells sorted from blood, taken in a trial of the OX40 agonist ivuxolimab. The TCR was taken from an adult with an advanced solid tumor such as melanoma, head and neck, liver or kidney cancer. The CDR3 nucleotides are TGTGCCAGCTCACCCACCCAGGGTGAGTCCTACGAGCAGTACTTC. It is translated as CASSPTQGESYEQYF.